Sequencing of this TCR beta chain was carried out in a study of T cell clonotyping in hematopoietic cell transplantation. Study-wide results and limits: Few recipient clonotypes overlapped donors; over 97% were de novo at given depth.

CDR3 length equals 14 residues. V was clipped by 5 bases and J by 2 bases, with 13 bases between them. Germline V gives CDR1 MNHNY, CDR2 SVGAGI (reference sequence). Profiled with immunoSEQ multiplex PCR; TCRdb holds only in-frame clones, not every one. The table includes 15,000 to 20,000 clones, more than 60% detected once. This clone was recorded a few times. Antigen unknown. This TCR derives from a male patient between 50 and 60 years old who had an allogeneic stem cell transplant from an unrelated donor, so T cells may come from the graft donor. Some clones in this sample may be carry-over from other donors' samples. The sequencing used PBMCs, collected 30 days after allogeneic stem cell transplant. The chain uses TRBV6-6 and TRBJ2-7; D is tentatively TRBD1 or TRBD2 (5 bases each). The CDR3 nucleotides read TGTGCCAGCAGTCCCGAATTGGGACCCTACGAGCAGTACTTC. Translated, it gives CASSPELGPYEQYF.